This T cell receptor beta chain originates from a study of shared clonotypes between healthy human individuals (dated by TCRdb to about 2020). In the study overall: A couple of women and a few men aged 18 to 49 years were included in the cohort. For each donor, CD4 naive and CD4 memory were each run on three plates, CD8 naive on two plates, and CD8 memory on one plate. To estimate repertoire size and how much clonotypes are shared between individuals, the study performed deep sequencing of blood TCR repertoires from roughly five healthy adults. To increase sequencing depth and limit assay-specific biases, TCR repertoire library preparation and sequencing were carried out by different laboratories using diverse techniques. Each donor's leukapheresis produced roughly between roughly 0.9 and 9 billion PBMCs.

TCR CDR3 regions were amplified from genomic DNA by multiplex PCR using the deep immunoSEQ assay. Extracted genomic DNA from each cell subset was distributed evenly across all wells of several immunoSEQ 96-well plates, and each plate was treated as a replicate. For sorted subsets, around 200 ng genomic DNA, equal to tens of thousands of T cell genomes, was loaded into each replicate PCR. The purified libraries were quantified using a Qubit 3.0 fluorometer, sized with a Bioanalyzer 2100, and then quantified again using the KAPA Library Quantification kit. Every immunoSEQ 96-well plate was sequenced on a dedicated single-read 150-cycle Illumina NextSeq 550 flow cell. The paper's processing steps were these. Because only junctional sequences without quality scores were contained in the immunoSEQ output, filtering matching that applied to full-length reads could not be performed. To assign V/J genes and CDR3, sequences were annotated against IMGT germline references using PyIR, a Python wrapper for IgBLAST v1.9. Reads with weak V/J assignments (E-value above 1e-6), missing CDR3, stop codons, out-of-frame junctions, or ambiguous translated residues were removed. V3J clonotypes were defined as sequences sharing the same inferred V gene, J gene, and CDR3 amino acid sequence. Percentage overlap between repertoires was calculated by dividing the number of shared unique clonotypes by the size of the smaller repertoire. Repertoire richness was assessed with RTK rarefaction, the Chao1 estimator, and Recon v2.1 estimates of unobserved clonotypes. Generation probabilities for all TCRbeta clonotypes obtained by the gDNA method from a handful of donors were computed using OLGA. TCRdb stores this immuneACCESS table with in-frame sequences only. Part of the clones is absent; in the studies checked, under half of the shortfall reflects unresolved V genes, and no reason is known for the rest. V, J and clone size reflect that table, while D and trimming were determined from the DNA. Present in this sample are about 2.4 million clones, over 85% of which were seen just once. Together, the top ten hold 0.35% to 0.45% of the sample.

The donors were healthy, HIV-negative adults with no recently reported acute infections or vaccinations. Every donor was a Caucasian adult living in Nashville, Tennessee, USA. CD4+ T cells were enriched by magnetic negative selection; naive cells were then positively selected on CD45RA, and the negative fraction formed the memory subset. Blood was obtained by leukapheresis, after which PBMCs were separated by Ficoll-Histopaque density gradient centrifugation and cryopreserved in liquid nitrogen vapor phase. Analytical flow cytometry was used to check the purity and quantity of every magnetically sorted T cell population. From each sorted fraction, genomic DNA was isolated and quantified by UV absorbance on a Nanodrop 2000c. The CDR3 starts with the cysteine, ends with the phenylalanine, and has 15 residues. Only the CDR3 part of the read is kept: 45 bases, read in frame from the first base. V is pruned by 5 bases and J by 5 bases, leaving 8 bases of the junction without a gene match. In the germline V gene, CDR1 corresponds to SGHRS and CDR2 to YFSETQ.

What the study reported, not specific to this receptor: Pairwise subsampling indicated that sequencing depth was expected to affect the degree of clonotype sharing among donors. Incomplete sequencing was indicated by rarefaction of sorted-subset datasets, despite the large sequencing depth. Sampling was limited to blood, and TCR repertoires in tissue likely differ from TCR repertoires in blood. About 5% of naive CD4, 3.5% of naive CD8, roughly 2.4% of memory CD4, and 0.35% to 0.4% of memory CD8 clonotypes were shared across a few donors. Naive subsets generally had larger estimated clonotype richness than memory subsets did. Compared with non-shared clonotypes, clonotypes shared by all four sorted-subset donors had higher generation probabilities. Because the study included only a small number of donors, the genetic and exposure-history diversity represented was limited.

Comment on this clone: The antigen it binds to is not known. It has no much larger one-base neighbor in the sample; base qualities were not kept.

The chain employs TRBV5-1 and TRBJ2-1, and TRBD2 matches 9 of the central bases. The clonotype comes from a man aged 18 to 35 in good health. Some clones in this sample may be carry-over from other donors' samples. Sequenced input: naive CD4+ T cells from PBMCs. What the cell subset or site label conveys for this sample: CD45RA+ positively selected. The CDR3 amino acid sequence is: CASSLLAGSNNEQFF. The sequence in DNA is TGCGCCAGCAGTCTTCTAGCGGGATCTAACAATGAGCAGTTCTTC.